Below, 18 T cell receptor beta chains from the same sample are listed, as sequenced in a study of vaccination effects on CD4 cells after COVID-19 (dated by TCRdb to 2022 to 2024). The library was made by the immunoSEQ multiplex PCR assay. The source is immuneACCESS, and TCRdb retained only in-frame sequences with V and J called. Part of the clones is not carried over; for the studies checked, unresolved V genes explain less than half of this, and the remainder is unexplained. Across this sample there are about 45,000 clones, with about 70% seen only once. The ten most abundant clones make up 7% of the sample. After less than 13 days of culture, CD4+ T cells were isolated with the EasySep CD4+ T cell isolation kit. Participants received two doses of either the BNT162b2 or the mRNA-1273 mRNA SARS-CoV-2 vaccine. Their specific antigens are unknown. The sequences come from CD4+ T cells from PBMCs cultured without peptide, collected after COVID-19 vaccination. These receptors came from a human donor who received a COVID-19 vaccine.

V is TRBV12-3 or TRBV12-4 and J is TRBJ2-5; 9 nucleotides agree with TRBD1. The CDR3 length is 13 residues. With V trimmed by 10 bases and J by 3 bases, 6 bases remained unmatched. CDR3 protein: CATRGTGKETQYF. In nucleotides, the CDR3 is TGTGCCACCAGAGGGACAGGGAAAGAGACCCAGTACTTC.

The chain recombines TRBV11-2 with TRBJ1-2; D is undetermined. The CDR3 has 15 amino acids. The V gene's germline CDR1 is SGHAT and CDR2 FQNNGV. V lost 0 bases and J 4 bases, leaving 12 bases between the germline ends. DNA for the CDR3: TGTGCCAGCAGCTTAGATCCCACCCGGGGCTATGGCTACACCTTC. This translates into CASSLDPTRGYGYTF.

This clone was counted a few times. The chain has TRBV6-5 and TRBJ2-2; a possible D gene is TRBD2 (6 bases). The CDR3 consists of 15 residues. Germline CDR1 and CDR2: MNHEY and SVGAGI. The V end lost 2 bases, the J end lost 1 base, and 8 bases lay between the germline ends. CDR3 in DNA: TGTGCCAGCAGTTACGGGCGGGAGAACACCGGGGAGCTGTTTTTT. Translation: CASSYGRENTGELFF.

The rearrangement uses TRBV5-3 and TRBJ2-1, with TRBD2 identical over 15 bases. TRBV5-3 qualifies as an ORF whose function is uncertain. The CDR3 runs 18 residues. V shed 4 bases, J shed 4 bases, and the junction held 9 bases outside the gene matches. The DNA of the CDR3 is TGTGCCAGAAGCACCGGACTAGCGGGAGGGTTACATTACAATGAGCAGTTCTTC. Amino acid sequence: CARSTGLAGGLHYNEQFF.

The V and J genes are TRBV5-1 and TRBJ1-1; D gene ambiguous. This CDR3 has 13 amino acids. Germline CDR1 SGHRS, CDR2 YFSETQ. Trimming pared 6 bases from V and 1 base from J, leaving 10 bases between. DNA of the CDR3: TGCGCCAGCACCGGCGATCCGAACACTGAAGCTTTCTTT. It codes for CASTGDPNTEAFF. Complete variable domain (other parts from reference TRBV5-1 and TRBJ1-1): KAGVTQTPRYLIKTRGQQVTLSCSPISGHRSVSWYQQTPGQGLQFLFEYFSETQRNKGNFPGRFSGRQFSNSRSEMNVSTLELGDSALYLCASTGDPNTEAFFGQGTRLTVV.

The CDR3 spells CASSEPTKSESKLFF. CDR3 nucleotide sequence: TGCGCCAGCAGTGAGCCGACAAAGTCGGAATCAAAACTGTTTTTT. V usage is TRBV10-2 and J usage is TRBJ1-4, with no clear D. V lost 2 bases to trimming and J lost 10 bases, with 17 bases between them. CDR3 length equals 15 residues. Looked up from germline, CDR1 is WSHSY and CDR2 is SAAADI.

The chain links TRBV19 to TRBJ2-3; D not resolved. Germline CDR1 is LNHDA and CDR2 is SQIVND (reference sequence). With 4 bases removed from V and 2 bases from J, the gap between germline ends came to 13 bases. This CDR3 comprises 15 residues. In DNA, the CDR3 is TGTGCCAGTAGTAGGTCGGACCGACACACAGATACGCAGTATTTT. Translation gives CASSRSDRHTDTQYF.

The V and J genes are TRBV5-4 and TRBJ1-3; 7 nucleotides line up with TRBD1. Germline loops: CDR1 SGHNT, CDR2 YYREEE (reference sequence). J gave up 0 bases and V 1 base, and 4 bases lay outside the gene matches. The CDR3 is 16 amino acids. The CDR3 DNA reads TGTGCCAGCAGCTTGAGGGGGCCCATCTCTGGAAACACCATATATTTT. Protein product: CASSLRGPISGNTIYF.

This clone occurred once. The genes are TRBV14 and TRBJ1-3; D unclear. The germline gives CDR1 SGHDN, CDR2 FVKESK. V lost 5 bases, J lost 0 bases, and 11 bases lay in between. CDR3 size: 15 residues. The DNA of the CDR3 is TGTGCCAGCAGCTACGTCCGGGGCTCTGGAAACACCATATATTTT. It encodes CASSYVRGSGNTIYF.

This clone appeared a few times. The chain is built from TRBV6-6 and TRBJ2-4, with TRBD1 matching 7 bases. Germline trimming cut 4 bases from V and 6 bases from J; bases unmatched to any gene: 3. The CDR3 covers 13 residues. Per germline, CDR1 MNHNY and CDR2 SVGAGI (reference sequence). For the CDR3, the DNA is TGTGCCAGCAGTTCTAACAGGGGAAACATTCAGTACTTC. It specifies CASSSNRGNIQYF.

A few counts support this clone. J is TRBJ1-1 and V is TRBV6-1; D call uncertain. Trimming shortened V by 0 bases and J by 1 base, and 9 bases separated the two germline ends. This CDR3 spans 15 amino acids. The germline CDR1 and CDR2 sequences are MNHNS and SASEGT. CDR3 sequence: CASSEASSGNTEAFF. CDR3 sequence (DNA): TGTGCCAGCAGTGAAGCTTCGTCAGGGAACACTGAAGCTTTCTTT.

V is TRBV12-3 or TRBV12-4 and J is TRBJ2-5, with D tentatively TRBD2 (6 bases). The CDR3 totals 11 residues. V lost 6 bases to trimming and J lost 7 bases, with 9 bases between them. CDR3 bases: TGTGCCAGCAGCATGGGGGGGACCCAGTACTTC. It yields the protein CASSMGGTQYF.

V is TRBV5-1 and J is TRBJ1-4; D gene unclear. Germline V gene data show CDR1 as SGHRS and CDR2 as YFSETQ. The CDR3 sequence is 21 residues long. V lost 0 bases and J lost 0, with 24 bases in between. The chain's CDR3 is CASSLVSFRPGTYATNEKLFF. Written as DNA, the CDR3 is TGCGCCAGCAGCTTGGTTTCTTTTCGTCCAGGAACTTATGCAACTAATGAAAAACTGTTTTTT.

DNA for the CDR3: TGTGCCAGCAGCTTAGGTCAGGGAACCCCCTACGAGCAGTACTTC. Its protein is CASSLGQGTPYEQYF. The chain links TRBV11-2 to TRBJ2-7; D is possibly TRBD1 (5 bases). Trimming removed 1 base at V and 2 bases at J, with 12 bases between. The CDR3 has 15 residues. The germline V gene has CDR1 SGHAT and CDR2 FQNNGV.

V usage is TRBV3-1 (or the pseudogene TRBV3-2) and J usage is TRBJ2-1; D ambiguous. The V gene lost 2 bases and the J gene lost 0 bases, with 11 bases spanning the gap. This CDR3 region has 16 residues. CDR1 is LGHDT and CDR2 is YNNKEL in the germline V gene (reference sequence). DNA of the CDR3: TGTGCCAGCAGCCAAAACGACGGAAGCTCCTACAATGAGCAGTTCTTC. This sequence encodes CASSQNDGSSYNEQFF.

The chain is built from TRBV7-2 and TRBJ2-5; D is perhaps TRBD1 (6 bases). CDR3 size: 14 residues. From germline, CDR1 is SGHTA and CDR2 FQGNSA. V was clipped by 7 bases and J by 1 base, with 13 bases between them. The CDR3 DNA sequence: TGTGCCAGCACCGACCGACAGGTCCAAGAGACCCAGTACTTC. As protein: CASTDRQVQETQYF.

The chain recombines TRBV9 with TRBJ1-3; a possible D gene is TRBD1 (5 bases). This CDR3 spans 16 amino acids. V lost 4 bases and J 0 bases, leaving 14 bases between the germline ends. Germline V gene sequence: CDR1 SGDLS, CDR2 YYNGEE. The CDR3 DNA sequence: TGTGCCAGCAGCCCGCAGGGTAGGGGCTCTGGAAACACCATATATTTT. It encodes CASSPQGRGSGNTIYF.

The chain links TRBV6-6 to TRBJ1-5; a weak D match, TRBD1 (6 bases). The CDR3 contains 14 residues. The V end was cut by 6 bases, the J end by 7 bases, with 16 bases between. Germline CDR1 reads MNHNY; CDR2 reads SVGAGI (reference sequence). CDR3 coding DNA: TGTGCCAGCAGCCATAACAGGGAAGGACAGCCCCAGCATTTT. Its protein is CASSHNREGQPQHF.